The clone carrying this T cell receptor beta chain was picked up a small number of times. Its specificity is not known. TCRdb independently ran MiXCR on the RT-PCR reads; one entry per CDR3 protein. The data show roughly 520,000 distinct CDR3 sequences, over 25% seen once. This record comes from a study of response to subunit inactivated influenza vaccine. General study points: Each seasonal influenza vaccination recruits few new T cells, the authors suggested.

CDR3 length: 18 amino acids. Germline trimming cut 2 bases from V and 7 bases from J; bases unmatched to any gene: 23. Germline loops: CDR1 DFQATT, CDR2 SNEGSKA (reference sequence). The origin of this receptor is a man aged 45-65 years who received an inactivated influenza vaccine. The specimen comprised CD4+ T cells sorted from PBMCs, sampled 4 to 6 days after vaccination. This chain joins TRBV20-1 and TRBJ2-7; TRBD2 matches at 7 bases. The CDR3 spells CSARLHGPPGRVVSEQYF. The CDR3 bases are TGCAGTGCTAGACTCCACGGTCCCCCAGGGAGGGTGGTGAGTGAGCAGTACTTC.